Each of the 10 T cell receptor beta chains below was sequenced from the same sample in a study of control samples from healthy donors and cancer patients. Measured with immunoSEQ multiplex PCR; TCRdb has only the in-frame clones, and not every one. Of about 120,000 clones in the sample, 80% to 90% were seen once. Specimen: PBMCs. The receptors stem from a woman aged 45-65 years with colorectal cancer.

The chain has TRBV5-4 and TRBJ1-2, with TRBD1 as a possible D gene (5 bases). The CDR3 is 14 residues long. CDR1 is SGHNT, CDR2 YYREEE, per germline (reference sequence). Trimming stripped 0 bases from V and 0 bases from J, with 6 bases between. The CDR3 here is CASSLGQPNYGYTF. Here the CDR3 DNA reads TGTGCCAGCAGCTTGGGACAGCCTAACTATGGCTACACCTTC. Full variable domain (missing parts from reference TRBV5-4 and TRBJ1-2): ETGVTQSPTHLIKTRGQQVTLRCSSQSGHNTVSWYQQALGQGPQFIFQYYREEENGRGNFPPRFSGLQFPNYSSELNVNALELDDSALYLCASSLGQPNYGYTFGSGTRLTVV.

This clone was counted a single time. The chain employs TRBV6-1 and TRBJ1-6, with a weak D call TRBD1 (5 bases). The germline V and J ends were trimmed by 1 base and 10 bases, with 14 bases remaining between them. Germline V CDR1 and CDR2: MNHNS, SASEGT. The CDR3 is 15 residues long. In nucleotides, the CDR3 is TGTGCCAGCAGTGAAGGGGTCGGGGGTGAGTCACCCCTCCACTTT. It translates to CASSEGVGGESPLHF.

This clone was counted once. The rearrangement joins TRBV2 to TRBJ2-3; no firm D call. Germline V gene lookup returns CDR1 SNHLY and CDR2 FYNNEI. The V gene lost 6 bases and the J gene lost 2 bases, with 3 bases spanning the gap. This CDR3 comprises 11 residues. The CDR3 loop is CASRTTDTQYF. Here the CDR3 DNA reads TGTGCCAGCAGAACCACAGATACGCAGTATTTT. Full variable domain (remainder filled in from reference TRBV2 and TRBJ2-3): EPEVTQTPSHQVTQMGQEVILRCVPISNHLYFYWYRQILGQKVEFLVSFYNNEISEKSEIFDDQFSVERPDGSNFTLKIRSTKLEDSAMYFCASRTTDTQYFGPGTRLTVL.

The chain is built from TRBV6-5 and TRBJ2-1; D gene uncertain. The V end lost 6 bases, the J end lost 3 bases, and 3 bases lay between the germline ends. This CDR3 comprises 11 residues. The germline V gene has CDR1 MNHEY and CDR2 SVGAGI. DNA for the CDR3: TGTGCCAGCAGACTCTACAATGAGCAGTTCTTC. Protein sequence: CASRLYNEQFF.

This rearrangement joins TRBV28 to TRBJ2-1, with 11 nucleotides matching TRBD2. After removal of 8 bases from V and 4 bases from J, the junction contained 10 bases not matched to a gene. Germline CDR1 and CDR2: MDHEN and SYDVKM. The CDR3 has 16 amino acids. In DNA, the CDR3 is TGTGCCAGCGCCCCCCACGGACTAGCGGGTTACAATGAGCAGTTCTTC. This codes for CASAPHGLAGYNEQFF.

This clone was seen once. The genes are TRBV6-1 and TRBJ1-6; 9 bases agree with TRBD1. This CDR3 spans 14 amino acids. V lost 6 bases and J lost 7; bases outside the gene matches: 4. In germline, CDR1 is MNHNS, CDR2 SASEGT. The CDR3 sequence: CASRFGQGNSPLHF. The DNA for the CDR3 is TGTGCCAGCAGGTTCGGACAGGGGAATTCACCCCTCCACTTT.

The CDR3 nucleotides are TGTGCCAGCAGCTCAGGGGGTGGGGCGCTGTATAGTCAGCCCCAGCATTTT. Translating it yields CASSSGGGALYSQPQHF. The V gene is TRBV7-6, the J gene TRBJ1-5; 7 bases map to TRBD1. The CDR3 consists of 17 residues. In germline, CDR1 is SGHVS, CDR2 FNYEAQ. V trimming: 4 bases; J trimming: 6 bases; junction bases outside the gene matches: 15.

This clone was seen a single time. The chain joins TRBV29-1 to TRBJ1-3, with D possibly TRBD1 on 6 matching bases. Trimming shortened V by 3 bases and J by 0 bases, and 12 bases separated the two germline ends. Germline lookup yields CDR1 SQVTM and CDR2 ANQGSEA. The CDR3 has 15 amino acids. The CDR3 loop is CSVDGGGLSGNTIYF. CDR3 coding DNA: TGCAGCGTTGACGGAGGGGGGCTCTCTGGAAACACCATATATTTT.

V usage is TRBV6-5 and J usage is TRBJ2-2; 10 bases are shared with TRBD2. CDR1 and CDR2 from the germline V gene are MNHEY and SVGAGI. The CDR3 is 15 residues long. V was clipped by 6 bases and J by 3 bases; unmatched bases: 4. The CDR3 here is CASRVAGGYTGELFF. The CDR3 coding sequence is TGTGCCAGCAGAGTAGCGGGAGGATACACCGGGGAGCTGTTTTTT.

The chain is built from TRBV5-5 and TRBJ2-5; 8 bases match TRBD1. This CDR3 spans 14 amino acids. The V gene's germline CDR1 is SGHKS and CDR2 YYEKEE (reference sequence). V gave up 3 bases and J gave up 4 bases; unmatched junction bases: 5. CDR3 in amino acids: CASSSSGGAETQYF. The CDR3 DNA reads TGTGCCAGCAGCTCTTCAGGGGGCGCAGAGACCCAGTACTTC.